These 17 T cell receptor beta chains came from one sample sequenced in a study of T cell responses to AZD1222 COVID-19 vaccine. The method was immunoSEQ multiplex PCR; TCRdb's version includes in-frame clones alone and lacks a portion of them. The data contain roughly 250,000 clones, 80% to 95% of them singletons. The sequenced sample was peripheral blood, obtained on day 0 of AZD1222 vaccination. The receptor set was obtained from an adult in good health.

This chain links TRBV4-1 with TRBJ1-2; D gene ambiguous. The CDR3 is 13 residues long. Trimming shortened V by 1 base and J by 7 bases, and 10 bases separated the two germline ends. Germline lookup yields CDR1 MGHRA and CDR2 YSYEKL. Here the CDR3 DNA reads TGCGCCAGCAGCCAAGTCAGGTCGGGTGGCTACACCTTC. Translation: CASSQVRSGGYTF.

V gene TRBV5-1 combines with J gene TRBJ2-2, with D possibly TRBD2 on 5 matching bases. The germline V gene has CDR1 SGHRS and CDR2 YFSETQ. The V and J ends lost 0 bases and 4 bases respectively, with 16 bases between them. This CDR3 comprises 17 residues. For the CDR3, the DNA is TGCGCCAGCAGCTTGGCCACGGGGATACGAACCACCGGGGAGCTGTTTTTT. Translated, it gives CASSLATGIRTTGELFF.

CDR3 coding DNA: TGTGCCAGCAGCTTACCCCCGGGACAGACGATCGGGGAGCTGTTTTTT. It specifies CASSLPPGQTIGELFF. This chain uses TRBV5-4 with TRBJ2-2; 7 positions match TRBD1. This CDR3 region has 16 residues. Germline V gene lookup returns CDR1 SGHNT and CDR2 YYREEE (reference sequence). Germline trimming cut 2 bases from V and 7 bases from J; bases unmatched to any gene: 11.

Of note for this clone: In the same sample, other DNA sequences code for this CDR3. The rearrangement joins TRBV7-2 to TRBJ2-1; 8 positions match TRBD2. Germline V lookup: CDR1 SGHTA, CDR2 FQGNSA. This CDR3 has 14 residues. V shed 3 bases and J 3 bases; nucleotides not matched to a gene: 1. The CDR3 bases are TGTGCCAGCAGCTTGGCGGGAGGCTACAATGAGCAGTTCTTC. This encodes CASSLAGGYNEQFF.

CDR3 DNA: TGCGCCAGCAGCTTGGGACAGGGGGATAATTCACCCCTCCACTTT. Encoded protein: CASSLGQGDNSPLHF. The chain joins TRBV5-1 to TRBJ1-6; 9 bases match TRBD1. CDR3 length equals 15 residues. Germline V gives CDR1 SGHRS, CDR2 YFSETQ. Losses at the gene ends were 0 bases for V and 5 bases for J; bases not matched to a gene: 0.

This clone was recorded a few times. The chain uses TRBV2 and TRBJ2-7; D unclear. Trimming took 4 bases from V and 4 from J, leaving 14 bases between them. CDR3 size: 14 residues. Germline V lookup: CDR1 SNHLY, CDR2 FYNNEI. This CDR3 reads CASSGNLALYEQYF. As DNA, the CDR3 is TGTGCCAGCAGTGGAAATTTGGCATTATACGAGCAGTACTTC.

The genes are TRBV6-5 and TRBJ1-6, with D possibly TRBD1 on 6 matching bases. The germline V gene has CDR1 MNHEY and CDR2 SVGAGI. Trimming took off 4 bases at V and 9 bases at J, with 16 bases between the two ends. The CDR3 is 15 residues long. Written as DNA, the CDR3 is TGTGCCAGCAGTTCCGACAGGAGCAGGGGTTCACCCCTCCACTTT. Translating gives CASSSDRSRGSPLHF.

The J gene is TRBJ2-3, the V gene TRBV7-2, with TRBD2 identical over 12 bases. J gave up 2 bases and V 8 bases, and 8 bases lay outside the gene matches. The CDR3 sequence is 16 residues long. CDR1 SGHTA and CDR2 FQGNSA come from the germline V gene. The CDR3 sequence is CASGRASGRATDTQYF. DNA of the CDR3: TGTGCCAGCGGACGGGCTAGCGGGAGGGCCACAGATACGCAGTATTTT.

About this clone itself: The identical CDR3 is also encoded by other nucleotide sequences in the sample. The V gene is TRBV5-1, the J gene TRBJ2-1; the D call may be TRBD1 or TRBD2 (5 bases each). CDR3 size: 15 residues. The germline V gene has CDR1 SGHRS and CDR2 YFSETQ. The V and J ends lost 0 bases and 0 bases respectively, with 7 bases between them. CDR3 sequence reads: CASSLEGSSYNEQFF. The CDR3 DNA reads TGCGCCAGCAGCTTGGAGGGGAGCTCCTACAATGAGCAGTTCTTC.

The sample holds one count of this clone. Different DNA sequences within this sample yield the same CDR3. The chain links TRBV5-1 to TRBJ2-7, with D possibly being TRBD1 (5 bases). V lost 1 base and J 3 bases, leaving 8 bases between the germline ends. Germline V gives CDR1 SGHRS, CDR2 YFSETQ. The CDR3 sequence is 13 residues long. This chain's CDR3 is CASSLRQGYEQYF. The CDR3 coding sequence is TGCGCCAGCAGCTTGAGGCAGGGCTACGAGCAGTACTTC.

V gene TRBV5-1 combines with J gene TRBJ2-3, with TRBD1 matching over 7 bases. The germline V gene has CDR1 SGHRS and CDR2 YFSETQ. CDR3 length: 15 amino acids. V was pared by 1 base and J by 1 base, with 3 bases of the junction left unmatched. CDR3 sequence reads: CASSLRGGGTDTQYF. The CDR3 bases are TGCGCCAGCAGCTTGAGAGGGGGCGGCACAGATACGCAGTATTTT.

The genes are TRBV6-6 and TRBJ1-1; D not resolved. The CDR3 length is 12 residues. Trimming took off 4 bases at V and 4 bases at J, with 7 bases between the two ends. Germline V gene lookup returns CDR1 MNHNY and CDR2 SVGAGI (reference sequence). This CDR3 reads CASSSRSTEAFF. In DNA form, the CDR3 reads TGTGCCAGCAGTTCCCGGTCCACTGAAGCTTTCTTT.

The chain joins TRBV5-6 to TRBJ2-3; D unresolved. Germline loops: CDR1 SGHDT, CDR2 YYEEEE. The V end was cut by 1 base, the J end by 2 bases, with 11 bases between. The CDR3 has 15 amino acids. CDR3 coding DNA: TGTGCCAGCAGCTTGCTGATGGCGGCCACAGATACGCAGTATTTT. As protein: CASSLLMAATDTQYF.

This chain joins TRBV7-8 and TRBJ1-2; D is possibly TRBD1 (5 bases). Germline V CDR1 and CDR2: SGHVS, FQNEAQ. The CDR3 consists of 16 residues. V was trimmed by 5 bases and J by 4 bases, leaving 20 bases between them. The CDR3 region is CASSRGSGAGSYGYTF. As DNA, the CDR3 is TGTGCCAGCAGCCGAGGGAGTGGGGCAGGGAGCTATGGCTACACCTTC.

The V and J genes are TRBV28 and TRBJ1-2; D unclear. Germline lookup yields CDR1 MDHEN and CDR2 SYDVKM. The V gene lost 4 bases and the J gene lost 4 bases, with 10 bases spanning the gap. This CDR3 is built from 13 residues. CDR3 bases: TGTGCCAGCAGTTGGGCCGGAGCCTATGGCTACACCTTC. It encodes CASSWAGAYGYTF.

V gene TRBV14 combines with J gene TRBJ2-7; D call uncertain. V lost 2 bases to trimming and J lost 6 bases, with 5 bases between them. CDR3 length equals 11 residues. Germline values: CDR1 SGHDN, CDR2 FVKESK. CDR3: CASSQSTEQYF. In DNA form, the CDR3 reads TGTGCCAGCAGCCAATCCACCGAGCAGTACTTC.

The chain carries TRBV5-5 and TRBJ1-1, with unresolved D. CDR1 and CDR2 from the germline V gene are SGHKS and YYEKEE (reference sequence). The V end lost 3 bases, the J end lost 3 bases, and 9 bases lay between the germline ends. This CDR3 is built from 13 residues. The CDR3 reads CASSSLRYTEAFF. The CDR3 DNA reads TGTGCCAGCAGCTCATTAAGGTACACTGAAGCTTTCTTT. The full variable domain, in which reference TRBV5-5 and TRBJ1-1 provide the parts outside the CDR3, is DAGVTQSPTHLIKTRGQQVTLRCSPISGHKSVSWYQQVLGQGPQFIFQYYEKEERGRGNFPDRFSARQFPNYSSELNVNALLLGDSALYLCASSSLRYTEAFFGQGTRLTVV.